The T cell receptor (beta chain) described here comes from a study of beta chain features in type 1 diabetes. What was sequenced were expressed TCRB transcripts, since all of the isolated RNA had been reverse transcribed. Generated by immunoSEQ multiplex PCR, the TCRdb table keeps only in-frame clones and is missing some. Of 300,000 to 350,000 clones in the sample, approximately 8.2% are singletons; the top ten hold around 0.44%. This clone was seen only a few times. A read error may produce the germline difference seen at one junction end. This CDR3 is also generated by other DNA sequences in the sample. Looked up from germline, CDR1 is LNHNV and CDR2 is YYDKDF (reference sequence). This CDR3 comprises 15 residues.

Sequencing used central memory CD4+ T cells from blood. This chain joins TRBV15 and TRBJ2-1; no reliable D call. The TCR was taken from a woman aged 18 to 35 in good health. The CDR3 loop reads CATSRVKSSYNEQFF. CDR3 nucleotide sequence: TGCGCCACCAGCAGAGTCAAAAGCTCCTACAATGAGCAGTTCTTC.